This T cell receptor beta chain was sequenced in a study of T-cell memory formation after mild COVID-19. At the level of the study: TCR clusters were largely donor specific. Whole-study results and caveats: CD4/CD8 balance held among clones contracting day 15 to 85, and later expanders leaned CD4+. Shrinking CD4+ clones were chiefly CM and EM; CD8+ ones were chiefly EMRA.

V dropped 3 bases and J dropped 3 bases, with 8 bases sitting between them. This CDR3 contains 13 residues. CDR1 DFQATT and CDR2 SNEGSKA come from the germline V gene (reference sequence). TCR alpha and TCR beta cDNA libraries carrying sample barcodes and UMIs came from 5'RACE with constant-segment primers. From the 5' RACE reads, TCRdb called clonotypes with MiXCR, one entry per CDR3 protein. This sample carries roughly 250,000 distinct CDR3 sequences, about a sixth of them seen once, and the ten largest clones take approximately 3.4%. Notes on this clonotype: Its antigen is not identified.

The material sequenced was PBMCs or a T cell subset sorted from them (not recorded which). The V call is TRBV20-1, the J call TRBJ2-2; no reliable D call. This TCR was recovered from a man aged 18 to 35 who had mild COVID-19 (a few samples of this study predate the infection). Cell type and time point are not known. This chain's CDR3 is CSASRSDTGELFF. CDR3 nucleotides: TGCAGTGCTAGTCGGTCGGACACCGGGGAGCTGTTTTTT.